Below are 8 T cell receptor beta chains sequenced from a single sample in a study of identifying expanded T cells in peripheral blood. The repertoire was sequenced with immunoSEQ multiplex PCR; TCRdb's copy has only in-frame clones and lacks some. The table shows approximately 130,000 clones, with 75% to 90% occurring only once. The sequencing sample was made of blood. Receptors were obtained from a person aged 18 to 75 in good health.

Here the CDR3 DNA reads TGCGCCAGCAGCCAAGATTATGGGGGGCTATTTGGCAATCAGCCCCAGCATTTT. As protein: CASSQDYGGLFGNQPQHF. The chain recombines TRBV4-3 with TRBJ1-5, with a weak D call TRBD1 (6 bases). V lost 0 bases, J lost 2 bases, and 17 bases lay in between. Germline CDR1 is LGHNA and CDR2 is YSLEER. The CDR3 consists of 18 residues.

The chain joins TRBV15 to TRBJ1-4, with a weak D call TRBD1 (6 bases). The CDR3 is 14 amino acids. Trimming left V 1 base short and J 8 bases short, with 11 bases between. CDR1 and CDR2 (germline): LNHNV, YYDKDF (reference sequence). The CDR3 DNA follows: TGTGCCACCAGCAGAGGACAGGTCGACGAAAAACTGTTTTTT. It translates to CATSRGQVDEKLFF.

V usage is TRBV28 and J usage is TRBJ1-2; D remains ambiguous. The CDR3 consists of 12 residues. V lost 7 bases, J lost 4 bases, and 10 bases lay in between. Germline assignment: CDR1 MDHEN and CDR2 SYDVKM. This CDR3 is CASKREAYGYTF. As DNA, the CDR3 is TGTGCCAGCAAGAGGGAGGCCTATGGCTACACCTTC.

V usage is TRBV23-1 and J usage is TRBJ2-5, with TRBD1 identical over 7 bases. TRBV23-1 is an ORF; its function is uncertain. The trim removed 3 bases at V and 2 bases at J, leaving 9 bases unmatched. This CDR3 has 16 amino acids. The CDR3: CASSQVGQDGQETQYF. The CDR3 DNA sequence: TGCGCCAGCAGTCAGGTAGGACAGGACGGTCAAGAGACCCAGTACTTC.

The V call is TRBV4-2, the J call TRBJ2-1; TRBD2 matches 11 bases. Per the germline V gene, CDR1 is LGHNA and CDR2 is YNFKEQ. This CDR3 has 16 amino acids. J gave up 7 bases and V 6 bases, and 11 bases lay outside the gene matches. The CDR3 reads CASRPSSGGLYNEQFF. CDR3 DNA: TGTGCCAGCAGACCCTCTAGCGGGGGGCTCTATAATGAGCAGTTCTTC.

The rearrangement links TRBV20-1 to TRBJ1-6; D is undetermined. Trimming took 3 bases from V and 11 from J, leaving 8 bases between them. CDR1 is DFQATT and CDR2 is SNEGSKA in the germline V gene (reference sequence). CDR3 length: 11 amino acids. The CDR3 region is CSASPGAPLHF. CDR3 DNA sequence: TGCAGTGCTAGTCCCGGGGCACCCCTCCACTTT.

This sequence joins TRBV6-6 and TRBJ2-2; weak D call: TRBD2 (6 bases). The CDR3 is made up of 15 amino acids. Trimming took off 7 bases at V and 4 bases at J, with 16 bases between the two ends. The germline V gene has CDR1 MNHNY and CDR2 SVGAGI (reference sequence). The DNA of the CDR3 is TGTGCCAGCAATTTGGGACTCCTAGGCACCGGGGAGCTGTTTTTT. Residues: CASNLGLLGTGELFF.

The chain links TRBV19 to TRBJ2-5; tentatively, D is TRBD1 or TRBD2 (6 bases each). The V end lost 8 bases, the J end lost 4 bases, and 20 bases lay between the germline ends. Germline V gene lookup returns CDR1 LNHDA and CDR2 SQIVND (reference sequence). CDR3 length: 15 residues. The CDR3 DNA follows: TGTGCCAGTTCAAAATCTCCGGGGGCTACAGAGACCCAGTACTTC. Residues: CASSKSPGATETQYF.